This T cell receptor (beta chain) was identified during a study of graft-versus-host responses after intestinal transplantation. Germline V CDR1 and CDR2: WNHNN, SYGVQD (reference sequence). The CDR3 has 14 amino acids. V lost 6 bases, J lost 3 bases, and 4 bases stayed unmatched. TCRdb's table, derived via immunoSEQ multiplex PCR, lists solely in-frame clones and lacks some. Among 49,000 or so clones, roughly 93% were seen once, and the ten largest hold about 5.5%. The clonotype originates from a human patient who received an intestinal transplant, so some T cells may come from the graft donor. Sequencing used PBMCs, obtained about 790 days after a first intestinal transplant, on the day of a second. The chain combines TRBV10-1 with TRBJ2-7; 11 positions agree with TRBD2. DNA for the CDR3: TGCGCCAGCAGCTCGGGACTAGCGGTCTACGAGCAGTACTTC. Translating gives CASSSGLAVYEQYF.